This T cell receptor (beta chain) is from a study of CD8 T cells in Susac syndrome. The V end lost 0 bases, the J end lost 4 bases, and 6 bases lay between the germline ends. CDR1 and CDR2 (germline): DFQATT, SNEGSKA (reference sequence). The CDR3 runs to 12 residues. After extraction with the RNeasy kit, about 0.5 to 1 ug of the RNA was reverse transcribed using random hexamers. From the immunoSEQ multiplex PCR reads, TCRdb called clonotypes with MiXCR, one entry per CDR3 protein. The sample has about 210,000 distinct CDR3 sequences; 90% to 95% are singletons. This rearrangement joins TRBV20-1 to TRBJ1-1, with D unclear. Sequencing was performed on CD4+ T cells from PBMCs. This TCR was recovered from a human donor in good health. For the CDR3, the DNA is TGCAGTGCTAGAGATTCGTTCACTGAAGCTTTCTTT. As protein: CSARDSFTEAFF.